The 24 T cell receptor beta chains listed next were all sequenced from one sample in a study of blood T cell repertoires in COVID-19. Some clones are missing from TCRdb's copy, which holds only in-frame ones; the method was immunoSEQ multiplex PCR. The sample shows approximately 240,000 clones, around 80% of them seen only once. Sequencing input: peripheral blood. These receptors all stem from an older woman who had recovered from COVID-19.

This chain links TRBV27 with TRBJ2-6; a possible D gene is TRBD2 (6 bases). The CDR3 length is 14 residues. Germline lookup yields CDR1 MNHEY and CDR2 SMNVEV (reference sequence). With 5 bases removed from V and 1 base from J, the gap between germline ends came to 6 bases. The CDR3: CASSAGSGANVLTF. CDR3 bases: TGTGCCAGCAGTGCGGGATCTGGGGCCAACGTCCTGACTTTC.

V gene TRBV5-6 combines with J gene TRBJ1-2; D possibly corresponds to TRBD1 (5 bases). The CDR3 spans 17 residues. Looked up from germline, CDR1 is SGHDT and CDR2 is YYEEEE. V was clipped by 4 bases and J by 7 bases, with 26 bases between them. This CDR3 is CASSPTDTTVLSGGYTF. Written as DNA, the CDR3 is TGTGCCAGCAGCCCTACCGATACGACAGTTCTGAGTGGTGGCTACACCTTC.

With respect to this clone: The junction does not match germline at one end; this may be a read error. V is TRBV7-7 and J is TRBJ1-1, with D maybe TRBD1 (6 bases). Germline loops: CDR1 SSHAT, CDR2 FNYEAQ (reference sequence). The CDR3 sequence is 13 residues long. The CDR3 nucleotides read TGTGCTAGCAGCTTAAGCAGGGGCACTGAAGCTTTCTTT. Translating gives CASSLSRGTEAFF.

The chain uses TRBV18 and TRBJ2-3, with D maybe TRBD1 (5 bases). Between the trimmed V and J ends, which lost 3 bases and 3 bases, there was a span of 19 bases. The CDR3 spans 17 residues. The V gene's germline CDR1 is KGHSH and CDR2 LQKENI. CDR3 in DNA: TGTGCCAGCTCACCGACAGTACCAGGTCCGTTAACAGATACGCAGTATTTT. The encoded protein is CASSPTVPGPLTDTQYF.

The chain links TRBV29-1 to TRBJ1-1; the D gene is possibly TRBD1 (5 bases). Germline CDR1 is SQVTM and CDR2 is ANQGSEA. The length of the CDR3 is 12 residues. Trimming took off 4 bases at V and 1 base at J, with 7 bases between the two ends. The CDR3 sequence: CSVARGNTEAFF. The CDR3 coding sequence is TGCAGCGTTGCTAGGGGGAACACTGAAGCTTTCTTT.

The V call is TRBV2, the J call TRBJ2-3; TRBD1 aligns across 8 bases. With 10 bases clipped from V and 1 base from J, the junction kept 1 base outside the gene matches. Germline values: CDR1 SNHLY, CDR2 FYNNEI. The length of the CDR3 is 12 residues. The CDR3 sequence is CATQGGTDTQYF. In nucleotides, the CDR3 is TGTGCCACACAGGGGGGCACAGATACGCAGTATTTT.

The J gene is TRBJ1-1, the V gene TRBV5-6; 9 nucleotides agree with TRBD1. Looked up from germline, CDR1 is SGHDT and CDR2 is YYEEEE. J gave up 3 bases and V 4 bases, and 10 bases lay outside the gene matches. The CDR3 covers 16 residues. The CDR3 here is CASSQIRDRDYTEAFF. The CDR3 nucleotides are TGTGCCAGCAGCCAAATTCGGGACAGGGATTACACTGAAGCTTTCTTT.

This chain links TRBV7-9 with TRBJ1-5, with a tentative D call TRBD1 (6 bases). Germline V lookup: CDR1 SEHNR, CDR2 FQNEAQ (reference sequence). This CDR3 has 15 amino acids. V was cut by 5 bases and J by 3 bases, with 14 bases left in between. The CDR3 DNA is TGTGCCAGCAGCCTTACTGACAGGCCCAATCAGCCCCAGCATTTT. This gives the protein CASSLTDRPNQPQHF.

The rearrangement uses TRBV7-3 and TRBJ1-5; TRBD1 might be the D (5 bases). The CDR3 covers 13 residues. V gave up 2 bases and J gave up 7 bases, with 9 bases separating them. The germline V gene has CDR1 SGHTA and CDR2 FQGTGA. CDR3: CASSLRGGQPQHF. The CDR3 region has the DNA TGTGCCAGCAGCTTACGTGGGGGGCAGCCCCAGCATTTT.

J is TRBJ2-2 and V is TRBV25-1, with D perhaps TRBD1 (5 bases). Per the germline V gene, CDR1 is MGHDK and CDR2 is SYGVNS. There are 14 residues in the CDR3. Trimming stripped 4 bases from V and 3 bases from J, with 9 bases between. CDR3: CASSAEGDTGELFF. DNA for the CDR3: TGTGCCAGCAGTGCAGAAGGGGACACCGGGGAGCTGTTTTTT.

The chain carries TRBV5-1 and TRBJ1-1; the D is unclear. The CDR3 is 17 amino acids. The germline V gene encodes CDR1 SGHRS and CDR2 YFSETQ. Trimming left V 0 bases short and J 1 base short, with 16 bases between. As DNA, the CDR3 is TGCGCCAGCAGCTTGGAGCCAATGCTTCGAGGGAACACTGAAGCTTTCTTT. This translates into CASSLEPMLRGNTEAFF.

The J gene is TRBJ1-2, the V gene TRBV6-4; 7 nucleotides align to TRBD1. The CDR3 loop spans 13 amino acids. Germline-derived CDR1 and CDR2 are MRHNA and SNTAGT. V shed 3 bases, J shed 4 bases, and the junction held 2 bases outside the gene matches. The CDR3 region is CASSDRDSYGYTF. CDR3 nucleotide sequence: TGTGCCAGCAGTGATAGGGACAGCTATGGCTACACCTTC.

This rearrangement joins TRBV4-2 to TRBJ1-6, with D tentatively TRBD1 (6 bases). This CDR3 is built from 14 residues. Germline loops: CDR1 LGHNA, CDR2 YNFKEQ. V was shortened by 0 bases and J by 10 bases, with 10 bases between the two germline ends. CDR3 in amino acids: CASSQEGAQSPLHF. The CDR3 DNA is TGTGCCAGCAGCCAAGAGGGGGCGCAATCACCCCTCCACTTT.

The chain couples TRBV6-5 to TRBJ2-3; 9 positions agree with TRBD2. The ends lost 4 bases at V and 5 bases at J; junction bases unmatched: 7. The germline V gene has CDR1 MNHEY and CDR2 SVGAGI. CDR3 size: 15 residues. CDR3: CASSWRRGGGDTQYF. In DNA, the CDR3 is TGTGCCAGCAGTTGGAGGCGGGGGGGAGGAGATACGCAGTATTTT.

This clone occurred many times. The V and J genes are TRBV7-9 and TRBJ1-4; TRBD1 matches at 10 bases. V trimming: 5 bases; J trimming: 5 bases; junction bases outside the gene matches: 2. CDR1 and CDR2 (germline): SEHNR, FQNEAQ (reference sequence). This CDR3 is built from 14 residues. The CDR3 DNA reads as TGTGCCAGCAGCCTGGGACAGGGGAATGAAAAACTGTTTTTT. Translated: CASSLGQGNEKLFF.

V is TRBV29-1 and J is TRBJ2-3; 9 nucleotides match TRBD2. V shed 3 bases and J 1 base; nucleotides not matched to a gene: 2. In germline, CDR1 is SQVTM, CDR2 ANQGSEA. CDR3 size: 14 residues. CDR3 protein: CSVERTSGTDTQYF. The CDR3 DNA reads TGCAGCGTTGAGAGGACTAGCGGCACAGATACGCAGTATTTT.

The chain combines TRBV5-6 with TRBJ2-7; no clear D. Germline-derived CDR1 and CDR2 are SGHDT and YYEEEE. Trimming shortened V by 0 bases and J by 9 bases, and 13 bases separated the two germline ends. This CDR3 comprises 13 residues. CDR3 in amino acids: CASSLAGQVLQYF. CDR3 bases: TGTGCCAGCAGCTTGGCAGGTCAGGTCCTGCAGTACTTC. The full variable domain, with the rest looked up from reference TRBV5-6 and TRBJ2-7, is DAGVTQSPTHLIKTRGQQVTLRCSPKSGHDTVSWYQQALGQGPQFIFQYYEEEERQRGNFPDRFSGHQFPNYSSELNVNALLLGDSALYLCASSLAGQVLQYFGPGTRLTVT.

V is TRBV5-4 and J is TRBJ2-3; 15 nucleotides line up with TRBD2. This CDR3 is built from 15 residues. V shed 4 bases, J shed 5 bases, and the junction held 2 bases outside the gene matches. Looked up from germline, CDR1 is SGHNT and CDR2 is YYREEE (reference sequence). As DNA, the CDR3 is TGTGCCAGCAGCCCGGGACTAGCGGGGGGAGATACGCAGTATTTT. It translates to CASSPGLAGGDTQYF.

The genes are TRBV5-1 and TRBJ2-3; 12 bases map to TRBD2. V trimming: 3 bases; J trimming: 4 bases; junction bases outside the gene matches: 3. The germline gives CDR1 SGHRS, CDR2 YFSETQ. This CDR3 region has 15 residues. CDR3 protein: CASSSGLAGPDTQYF. The CDR3 DNA reads TGCGCCAGCAGCTCCGGACTAGCGGGGCCAGATACGCAGTATTTT.

The chain joins TRBV20-1 to TRBJ1-1, with TRBD1 identical over 8 bases. V lost 3 bases and J lost 7; bases outside the gene matches: 10. Germline-derived CDR1 and CDR2 are DFQATT and SNEGSKA (reference sequence). This CDR3 region has 14 residues. CDR3 in DNA: TGCAGTGCTAGTAACGGACAGGGAATTAATGAAGCTTTCTTT. This translates into CSASNGQGINEAFF.

This chain connects TRBV9 to TRBJ2-5; no reliable D call. The germline V and J ends were trimmed by 0 bases and 6 bases, with 12 bases remaining between them. This CDR3 is 14 amino acids long. Germline CDR1 SGDLS, CDR2 YYNGEE. The CDR3 region is CASSVDQDRKTQYF. The DNA of the CDR3 is TGTGCCAGCAGCGTAGATCAGGATAGGAAGACCCAGTACTTC.

V usage is TRBV25-1 and J usage is TRBJ2-1; perhaps TRBD2 as D (5 bases). V was clipped by 4 bases and J by 3 bases, with 16 bases between them. The CDR3 runs to 16 residues. The V gene's germline CDR1 is MGHDK and CDR2 SYGVNS. CDR3 protein: CASSGTGAAIYNEQFF. The CDR3 bases are TGTGCCAGCAGTGGGACTGGAGCGGCAATCTACAATGAGCAGTTCTTC.

The gene calls are TRBV6-2 or TRBV6-3 and TRBJ2-3; D unclear. Germline V lookup: CDR1 MNHEY, CDR2 SVGEGT. CDR3 length equals 14 residues. Trimming removed 0 bases from V and 5 bases from J, with 9 bases in between. CDR3 coding DNA: TGTGCCAGCAGTTACTCGATGGGCATAGATACGCAGTATTTT. Translation: CASSYSMGIDTQYF.

The genes are TRBV6-4 and TRBJ1-5, with D tentatively TRBD1 (5 bases). Germline V lookup: CDR1 MRHNA, CDR2 SNTAGT. With 0 bases removed from V and 0 bases from J, the gap between germline ends came to 15 bases. The CDR3 contains 18 residues. Here the CDR3 reads CASSDSTQGHYSNQPQHF. DNA for the CDR3: TGTGCCAGCAGTGACTCCACCCAGGGTCACTATAGCAATCAGCCCCAGCATTTT.